These T cell receptor beta chains were read from a single sample in a study of CD8 T cells in Susac syndrome. MiXCR, applied by TCRdb to the immunoSEQ multiplex PCR reads, yields one record per CDR3 protein. This sample carries approximately 210,000 distinct CDR3 sequences, 94% of them seen once, and the ten largest clones take 0.15%. Sequenced: CD4+ T cells from PBMCs. These receptors were collected from a human donor with Susac syndrome. The CDR3 runs from the conserved cysteine through the conserved F or W. Each record gives: J gene, D gene, V gene, CDR3 length, CDR3 protein, CDR3 DNA. A D gene is named only where the DNA matches it firmly.

j_gene: TRBJ1-1
d_gene: .
v_gene: TRBV5-1
len: 13
CDR3aa: CASSHGFHTEAFF
CDR3nt: TGCGCCAGCAGCCACGGGTTCCACACTGAAGCTTTCTTT

j_gene: TRBJ2-1
d_gene: TRBD2
v_gene: TRBV11-2
len: 14
CDR3aa: CASSVSSGNNEQFF
CDR3nt: TGTGCCAGCAGCGTGAGTAGCGGGAACAATGAGCAGTTCTTC

j_gene: TRBJ1-1
d_gene: .
v_gene: TRBV10-3
len: 13
CDR3aa: CAISEQENTEAFF
CDR3nt: TGTGCCATCAGTGAGCAGGAAAACACTGAAGCTTTCTTT

j_gene: TRBJ2-7
d_gene: TRBD1
v_gene: TRBV7-9
len: 14
CDR3aa: CASSLETGRDEQYF
CDR3nt: TGTGCCAGCAGCTTAGAGACAGGGAGAGACGAGCAGTACTTC

j_gene: TRBJ1-2
d_gene: .
v_gene: TRBV30
len: 12
CDR3aa: CAWRDSGYGYTF
CDR3nt: TGTGCCTGGAGGGACAGTGGCTATGGCTACACCTTC

j_gene: TRBJ2-3
d_gene: TRBD2
v_gene: TRBV28
len: 15
CDR3aa: CASRDSGGPPDTQYF
CDR3nt: TGTGCCAGCAGGGATAGCGGGGGGCCACCCGATACGCAGTATTTT

j_gene: TRBJ2-5
d_gene: .
v_gene: TRBV7-2
len: 14
CDR3aa: CASSKGGGRETQYF
CDR3nt: TGTGCCAGCAGCAAGGGGGGGGGCCGGGAGACCCAGTACTTC

j_gene: TRBJ2-2
d_gene: TRBD1
v_gene: TRBV11-1
len: 15
CDR3aa: CASSRDSINTGELFF
CDR3nt: TGTGCCAGCAGCCGGGACAGTATCAACACCGGGGAGCTGTTTTTT

j_gene: TRBJ1-1
d_gene: .
v_gene: TRBV6-2/TRBV6-3
len: 12
CDR3aa: CASSKTYTEAFF
CDR3nt: TGTGCCAGCAGTAAGACGTACACTGAAGCTTTCTTT

j_gene: TRBJ1-5
d_gene: .
v_gene: TRBV4-1
len: 16
CDR3aa: CASSQESQGRGQPQHF
CDR3nt: TGCGCCAGCAGCCAAGAATCACAGGGAAGGGGTCAGCCCCAGCATTTT

j_gene: TRBJ1-2
d_gene: TRBD1
v_gene: TRBV20-1
len: 13
CDR3aa: CSANRDSPNGYTF
CDR3nt: TGCAGCGCCAACCGGGACAGTCCTAATGGCTACACCTTC

j_gene: TRBJ1-3
d_gene: .
v_gene: TRBV29-1
len: 13
CDR3aa: CSVTPQGGNTIYF
CDR3nt: TGCAGCGTTACCCCGCAGGGCGGGAACACCATATATTTT

j_gene: TRBJ1-1
d_gene: TRBD1
v_gene: TRBV19
len: 16
CDR3aa: CASSIRWTGVNTEAFF
CDR3nt: TGTGCCAGTAGTATACGGTGGACAGGGGTGAACACTGAAGCTTTCTTT

j_gene: TRBJ2-3
d_gene: TRBD1
v_gene: TRBV20-1
len: 13
CDR3aa: CSGGQGGSDTQYF
CDR3nt: TGCAGTGGCGGACAGGGGGGATCAGATACGCAGTATTTT

j_gene: TRBJ1-5
d_gene: TRBD1
v_gene: TRBV12-3/TRBV12-4
len: 13
CDR3aa: CASSGQELQPQHF
CDR3nt: TGTGCCAGCAGTGGACAGGAGCTTCAGCCCCAGCATTTT

j_gene: TRBJ1-1
d_gene: .
v_gene: TRBV4-3
len: 15
CDR3aa: CASSQDSAGNTEAFF
CDR3nt: TGCGCCAGCAGCCAAGATAGCGCAGGGAACACTGAAGCTTTCTTT

j_gene: TRBJ1-1
d_gene: .
v_gene: TRBV11-2
len: 16
CDR3aa: CASSLHRTLAGTEAFF
CDR3nt: TGTGCCAGCAGCTTACATAGGACACTAGCGGGCACTGAAGCTTTCTTT

j_gene: TRBJ2-1
d_gene: .
v_gene: TRBV12-5
len: 12
CDR3aa: CASGPPMGEQFF
CDR3nt: TGTGCTAGTGGTCCACCCATGGGTGAGCAGTTCTTC